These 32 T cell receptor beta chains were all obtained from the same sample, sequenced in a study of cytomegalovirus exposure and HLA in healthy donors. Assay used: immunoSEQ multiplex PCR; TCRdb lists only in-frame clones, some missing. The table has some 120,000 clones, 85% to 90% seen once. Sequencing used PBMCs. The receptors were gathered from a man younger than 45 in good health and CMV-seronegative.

The CDR3 loop is CASSPKRGKEAPGANVLTF. In DNA, the CDR3 is TGTGCCAGCAGCCCGAAGCGGGGGAAGGAGGCTCCTGGGGCCAACGTCCTGACTTTC. The V gene is TRBV7-8, the J gene TRBJ2-6; 8 bases are a match to TRBD2. The CDR3 is 19 amino acids. V was clipped by 5 bases and J by 2 bases; unmatched bases: 14. Germline CDR1 SGHVS, CDR2 FQNEAQ.

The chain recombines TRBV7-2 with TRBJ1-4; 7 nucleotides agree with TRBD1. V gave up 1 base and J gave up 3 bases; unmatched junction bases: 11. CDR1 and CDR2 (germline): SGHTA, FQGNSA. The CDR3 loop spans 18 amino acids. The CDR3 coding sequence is TGTGCCAGCAGCTTAGGGGGAATGGGACAGCCGGCTAATGAAAAACTGTTTTTT. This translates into CASSLGGMGQPANEKLFF. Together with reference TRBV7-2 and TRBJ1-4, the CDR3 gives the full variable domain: GAGVSQSPSNKVTEKGKDVELRCDPISGHTALYWYRQSLGQGLEFLIYFQGNSAPDKSGLPSDRFSAERTGGSVSTLTIQRTQQEDSAVYLCASSLGGMGQPANEKLFFGSGTQLSVL.

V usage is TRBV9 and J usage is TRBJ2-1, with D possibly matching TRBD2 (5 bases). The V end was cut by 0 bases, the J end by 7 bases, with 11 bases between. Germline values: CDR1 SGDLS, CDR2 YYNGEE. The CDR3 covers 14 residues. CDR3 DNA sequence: TGTGCCAGCAGCGTAGGGACTTGGGGAAATGAGCAGTTCTTC. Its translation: CASSVGTWGNEQFF.

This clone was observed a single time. The CDR3 sequence: CASSFGPTSGGPSTDTQYF. CDR3 DNA: TGTGCCAGCAGCTTCGGGCCTACTAGCGGGGGCCCTAGCACAGATACGCAGTATTTT. The V gene is TRBV12-1, the J gene TRBJ2-3; the D call in the table, TRBD2, was not verified against the DNA. TRBV12-1 is designated a pseudogene. This CDR3 is 19 amino acids long.

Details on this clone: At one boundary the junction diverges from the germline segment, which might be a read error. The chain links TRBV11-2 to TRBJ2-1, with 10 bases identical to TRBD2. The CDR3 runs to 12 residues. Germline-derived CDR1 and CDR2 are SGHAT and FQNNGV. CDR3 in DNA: TGTGCCAGCAGCTGGACTAGCGGAGGGGCGATCTTC. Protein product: CASSWTSGGAIF.

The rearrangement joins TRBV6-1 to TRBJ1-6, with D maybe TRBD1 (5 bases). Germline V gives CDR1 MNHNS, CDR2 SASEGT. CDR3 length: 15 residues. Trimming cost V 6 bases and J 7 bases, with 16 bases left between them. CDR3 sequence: CASREGTRGNSPLHF. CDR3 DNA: TGTGCCAGCAGAGAGGGGACTCGGGGGAATTCACCCCTCCACTTT.

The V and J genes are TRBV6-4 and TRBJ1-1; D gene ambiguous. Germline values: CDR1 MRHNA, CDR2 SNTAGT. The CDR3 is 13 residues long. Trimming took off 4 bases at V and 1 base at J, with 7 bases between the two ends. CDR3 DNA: TGTGCCAGCAGTGTTCGGTCGAACACTGAAGCTTTCTTT. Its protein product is CASSVRSNTEAFF.

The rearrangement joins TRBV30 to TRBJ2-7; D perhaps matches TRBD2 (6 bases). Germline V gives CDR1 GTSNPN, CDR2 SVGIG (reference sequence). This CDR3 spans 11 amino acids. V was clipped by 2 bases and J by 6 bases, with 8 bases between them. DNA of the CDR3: TGTGCCTGGAGTAGGGGAGGCGAGCAGTACTTC. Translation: CAWSRGGEQYF.

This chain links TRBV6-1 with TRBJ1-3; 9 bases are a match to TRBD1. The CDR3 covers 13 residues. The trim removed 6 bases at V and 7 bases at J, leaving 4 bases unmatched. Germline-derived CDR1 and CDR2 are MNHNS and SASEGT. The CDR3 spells CASSWDRANTIYF. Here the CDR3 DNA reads TGTGCCAGCAGCTGGGACAGGGCGAACACCATATATTTT.

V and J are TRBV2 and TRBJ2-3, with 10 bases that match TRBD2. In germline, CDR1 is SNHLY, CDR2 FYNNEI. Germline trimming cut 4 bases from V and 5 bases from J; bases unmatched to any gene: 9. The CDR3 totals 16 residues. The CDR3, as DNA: TGTGCCAGCAGTGTGAATCCAGCGGGAGGGAAAGATACGCAGTATTTT. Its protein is CASSVNPAGGKDTQYF.

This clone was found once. CDR3 in amino acids: CASSPGLAGGSYEQYF. In DNA, the CDR3 is TGTGCCAGCAGCCCCGGACTAGCGGGAGGGTCCTACGAGCAGTACTTC. The chain uses TRBV7-6 and TRBJ2-7, with 15 bases lining up with TRBD2. Germline trimming cut 5 bases from V and 1 base from J; bases unmatched to any gene: 3. Germline V lookup: CDR1 SGHVS, CDR2 FNYEAQ. There are 16 residues in the CDR3.

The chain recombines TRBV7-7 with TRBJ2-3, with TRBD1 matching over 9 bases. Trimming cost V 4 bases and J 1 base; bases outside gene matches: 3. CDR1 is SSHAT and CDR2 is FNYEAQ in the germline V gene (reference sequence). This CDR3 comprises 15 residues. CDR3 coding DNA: TGTGCCAGCAGCTCGGGACAGGGCCGCACAGATACGCAGTATTTT. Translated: CASSSGQGRTDTQYF.

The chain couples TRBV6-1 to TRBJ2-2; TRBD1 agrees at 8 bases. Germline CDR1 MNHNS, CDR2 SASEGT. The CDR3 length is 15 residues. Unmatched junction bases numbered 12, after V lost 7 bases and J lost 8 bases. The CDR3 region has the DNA TGTGCCAGCAAGGCCGGGACAGGTCCTGGAGGGGAGCTGTTTTTT. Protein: CASKAGTGPGGELFF.

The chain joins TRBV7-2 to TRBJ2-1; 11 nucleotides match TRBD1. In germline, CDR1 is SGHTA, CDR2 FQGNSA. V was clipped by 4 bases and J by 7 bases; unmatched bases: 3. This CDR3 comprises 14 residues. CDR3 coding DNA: TGTGCCAGCAGCTCGGACAGGGGGCGAAATGAGCAGTTCTTC. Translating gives CASSSDRGRNEQFF.

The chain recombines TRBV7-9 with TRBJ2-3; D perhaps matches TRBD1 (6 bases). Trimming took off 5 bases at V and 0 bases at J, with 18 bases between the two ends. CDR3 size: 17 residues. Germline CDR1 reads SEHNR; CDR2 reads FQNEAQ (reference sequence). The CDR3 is CASSGNRTVPSTDTQYF. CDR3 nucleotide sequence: TGTGCCAGCAGCGGTAACCGGACAGTACCTAGCACAGATACGCAGTATTTT.

The CDR3 DNA is TGTGCCAGCTCCGTAACCGGGACTAACTATGGCTACACCTTC. Amino acid sequence: CASSVTGTNYGYTF. V usage is TRBV25-1 and J usage is TRBJ1-2; D is undetermined. Germline V gene sequence: CDR1 MGHDK, CDR2 SYGVNS. The length of the CDR3 is 14 residues. Trimming removed 8 bases at V and 0 bases at J, with 13 bases between.

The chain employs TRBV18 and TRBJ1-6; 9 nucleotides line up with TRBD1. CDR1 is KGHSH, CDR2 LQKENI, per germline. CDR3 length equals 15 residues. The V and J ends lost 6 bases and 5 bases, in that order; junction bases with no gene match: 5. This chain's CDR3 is CASSPGTGNNSPLHF. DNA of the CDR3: TGTGCCAGCTCCCCCGGGACAGGGAATAATTCACCCCTCCACTTT.

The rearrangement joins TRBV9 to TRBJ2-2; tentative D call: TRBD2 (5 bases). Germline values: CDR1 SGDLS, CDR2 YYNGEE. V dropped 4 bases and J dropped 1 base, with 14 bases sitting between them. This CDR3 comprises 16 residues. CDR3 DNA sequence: TGTGCCAGCAGCCCCAAGACCGGGATGAACACCGGGGAGCTGTTTTTT. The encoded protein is CASSPKTGMNTGELFF. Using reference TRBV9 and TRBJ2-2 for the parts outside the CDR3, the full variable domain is DSGVTQTPKHLITATGQRVTLRCSPRSGDLSVYWYQQSLDQGLQFLIQYYNGEERAKGNILERFSAQQFPDLHSELNLSSLELGDSALYFCASSPKTGMNTGELFFGEGSRLTVL.

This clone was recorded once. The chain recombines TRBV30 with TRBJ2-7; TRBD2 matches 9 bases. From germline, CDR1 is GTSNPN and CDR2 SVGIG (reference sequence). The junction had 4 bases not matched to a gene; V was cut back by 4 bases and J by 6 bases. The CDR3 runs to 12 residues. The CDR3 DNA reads TGTGCCTGGACTAGCGGGAACTCCGAGCAGTACTTC. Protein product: CAWTSGNSEQYF.

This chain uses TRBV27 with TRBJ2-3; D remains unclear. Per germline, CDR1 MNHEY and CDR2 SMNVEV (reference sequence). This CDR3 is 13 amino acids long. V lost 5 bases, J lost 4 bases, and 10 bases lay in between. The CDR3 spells CASSLERADTQYF. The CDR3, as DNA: TGTGCCAGCAGTCTAGAACGGGCAGATACGCAGTATTTT.

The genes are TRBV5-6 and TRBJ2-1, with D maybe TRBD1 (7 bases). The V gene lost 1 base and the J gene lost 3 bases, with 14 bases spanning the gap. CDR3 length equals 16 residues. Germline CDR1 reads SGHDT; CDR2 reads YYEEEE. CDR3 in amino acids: CASSLWQGGLYNEQFF. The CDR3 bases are TGTGCCAGCAGCTTGTGGCAGGGGGGACTCTACAATGAGCAGTTCTTC. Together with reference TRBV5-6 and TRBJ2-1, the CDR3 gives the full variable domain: DAGVTQSPTHLIKTRGQQVTLRCSPKSGHDTVSWYQQALGQGPQFIFQYYEEEERQRGNFPDRFSGHQFPNYSSELNVNALLLGDSALYLCASSLWQGGLYNEQFFGPGTRLTVL.

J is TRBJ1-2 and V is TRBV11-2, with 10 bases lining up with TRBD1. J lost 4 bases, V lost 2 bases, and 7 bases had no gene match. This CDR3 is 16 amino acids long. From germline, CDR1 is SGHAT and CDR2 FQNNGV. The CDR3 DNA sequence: TGTGCCAGCAGCTTAATGGGGGACAGGGGCGGCTATGGCTACACCTTC. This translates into CASSLMGDRGGYGYTF.

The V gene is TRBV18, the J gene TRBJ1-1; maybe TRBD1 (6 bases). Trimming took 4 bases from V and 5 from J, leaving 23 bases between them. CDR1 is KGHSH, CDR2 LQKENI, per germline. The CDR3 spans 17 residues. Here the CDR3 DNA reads TGTGCCAGCTCACTTCCAAGGGGGGAGGGGTTCGCGACTGAAGCTTTCTTT. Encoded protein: CASSLPRGEGFATEAFF.

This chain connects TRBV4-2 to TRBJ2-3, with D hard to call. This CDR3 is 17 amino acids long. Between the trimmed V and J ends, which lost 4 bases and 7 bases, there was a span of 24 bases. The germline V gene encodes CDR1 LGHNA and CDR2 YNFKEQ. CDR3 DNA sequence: TGTGCCAGCAGCCCCGCGGCCGAGGCGGCCGTCGAAAATACGCAGTATTTT. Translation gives CASSPAAEAAVENTQYF.

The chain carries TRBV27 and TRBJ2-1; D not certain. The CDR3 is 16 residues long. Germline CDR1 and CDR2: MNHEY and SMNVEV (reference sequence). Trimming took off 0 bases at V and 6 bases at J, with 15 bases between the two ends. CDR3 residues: CASSLSPPLSPNEQFF. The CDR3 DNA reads TGTGCCAGCAGTTTATCGCCCCCCCTGAGCCCCAATGAGCAGTTCTTC.

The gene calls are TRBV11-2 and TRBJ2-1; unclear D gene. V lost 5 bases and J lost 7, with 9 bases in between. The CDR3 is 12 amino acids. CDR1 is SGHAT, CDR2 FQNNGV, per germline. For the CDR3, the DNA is TGTGCCAGCAGCCCGATCGAGAATGAGCAGTTCTTC. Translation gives CASSPIENEQFF.

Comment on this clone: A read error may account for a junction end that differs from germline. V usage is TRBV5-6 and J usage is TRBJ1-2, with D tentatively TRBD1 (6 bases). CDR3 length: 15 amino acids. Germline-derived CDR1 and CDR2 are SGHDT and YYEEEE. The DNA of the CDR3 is TGTGCCAGCAGCTATGGTACGACTGGGACACCGTCAGTCTTGTTC. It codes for CASSYGTTGTPSVLF.

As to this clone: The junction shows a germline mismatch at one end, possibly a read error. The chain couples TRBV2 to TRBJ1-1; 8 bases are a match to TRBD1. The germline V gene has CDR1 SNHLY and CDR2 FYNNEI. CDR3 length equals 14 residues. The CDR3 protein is CASSRTGLNSEAFF. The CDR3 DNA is TGTGCCAGCAGTCGGACAGGGTTGAACTCTGAAGCTTTCTTT.

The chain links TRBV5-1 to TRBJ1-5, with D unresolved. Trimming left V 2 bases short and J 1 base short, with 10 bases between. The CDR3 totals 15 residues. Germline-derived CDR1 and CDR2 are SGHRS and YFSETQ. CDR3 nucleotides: TGCGCCAGCAGCTTAGAGGGAATGAGCAATCAGCCCCAGCATTTT. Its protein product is CASSLEGMSNQPQHF.

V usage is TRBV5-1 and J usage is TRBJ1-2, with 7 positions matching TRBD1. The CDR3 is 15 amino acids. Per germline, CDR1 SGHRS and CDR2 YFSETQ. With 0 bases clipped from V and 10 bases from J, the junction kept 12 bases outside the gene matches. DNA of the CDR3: TGCGCCAGCAGCTTGGGGACGTTGGAGGGGGCAGTCTACACCTTC. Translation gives CASSLGTLEGAVYTF. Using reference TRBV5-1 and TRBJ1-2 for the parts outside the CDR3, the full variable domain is KAGVTQTPRYLIKTRGQQVTLSCSPISGHRSVSWYQQTPGQGLQFLFEYFSETQRNKGNFPGRFSGRQFSNSRSEMNVSTLELGDSALYLCASSLGTLEGAVYTFGSGTRLTVV.

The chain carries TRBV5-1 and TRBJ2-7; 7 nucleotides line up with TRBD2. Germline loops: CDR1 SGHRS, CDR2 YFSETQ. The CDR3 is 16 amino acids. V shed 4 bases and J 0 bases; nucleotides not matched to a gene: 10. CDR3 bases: TGCGCCAGCAGCCCGCAAGGGAGGGAAAGCTCCTACGAGCAGTACTTC. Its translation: CASSPQGRESSYEQYF.

CDR3 residues: CATSSGTGPLNYGYTF. CDR3 bases: TGTGCCACCAGTTCCGGGACAGGGCCCCTTAACTATGGCTACACCTTC. The genes are TRBV15 and TRBJ1-2; 9 bases agree with TRBD1. The CDR3 loop spans 16 amino acids. CDR1 and CDR2 from the germline V gene are LNHNV and YYDKDF (reference sequence). Trimming removed 6 bases from V and 1 base from J; junction bases left unmatched: 9. The full variable domain, its missing parts supplied by reference TRBV15 and TRBJ1-2, is DAMVIQNPRYQVTQFGKPVTLSCSQTLNHNVMYWYQQKSSQAPKLLFHYYDKDFNNEADTPDNFQSRRPNTSFCFLDIRSPGLGDTAMYLCATSSGTGPLNYGYTFGSGTRLTVV.